A single sample is the source of the 23 T cell receptor beta chains below, sequenced in a study of T cell repertoires in aging, cancer and after chemotherapy. TCR beta rearrangements were amplified from peripheral blood genomic DNA. Rearranged V-D-J TRB sequences were amplified with a mixed TRB-A/B primer pool. Using its own MiXCR run on the multiplex PCR reads, TCRdb lists one record per CDR3 protein. Found here are approximately 3,000 distinct CDR3 sequences, over 20% of them singletons; the top ten hold about an eighth. Sample: blood. These receptors all come from a human donor with a solid tumor.

The rearrangement links TRBV27 to TRBJ2-1, with a tentative D call TRBD1 (6 bases). This CDR3 has 14 residues. V lost 5 bases, J lost 6 bases, and 14 bases lay in between. CDR1 and CDR2 (germline): MNHEY, SMNVEV (reference sequence). This CDR3 is CASSDLGHLNEQFF. CDR3 DNA: TGTGCCAGCAGTGACCTGGGACATCTCAATGAGCAGTTCTTC.

This clonotype is judged medium-sized. This chain links TRBV6-1 with TRBJ2-7, with D unresolved. Trimming took off 0 bases at V and 1 base at J, with 7 bases between the two ends. The V gene's germline CDR1 is MNHNS and CDR2 SASEGT. The CDR3 is made up of 14 amino acids. The CDR3 region is CASSEAGHSYEQYF. The CDR3 DNA reads as TGTGCCAGCAGTGAAGCGGGTCATTCCTACGAGCAGTACTTC.

About this clonotype itself: Just one base apart from a much larger clone, this may be a read error. The chain couples TRBV5-4 to TRBJ2-7; D remains ambiguous. V shed 3 bases and J shed 1 base, with 26 bases lying between them. Germline assignment: CDR1 SGHNT and CDR2 YYREEE (reference sequence). The CDR3 extends over 19 amino acids. The CDR3 protein is CASSSPLPWVLRSSYEQYF. CDR3 DNA sequence: TGTGCCAGCAGCTCTCCTCTCCCCTGGGTCCTACGTAGTTCCTACGAGCAGTACTTC.

The chain carries TRBV18 and TRBJ2-7, with TRBD1 matching 8 bases. With V trimmed by 3 bases and J by 2 bases, 6 bases remained unmatched. The CDR3 is made up of 15 amino acids. Germline values: CDR1 KGHSH, CDR2 LQKENI. CDR3 DNA sequence: TGTGCCAGCTCACCCCCCGGGACAGGTACCTACGAGCAGTACTTC. Translation gives CASSPPGTGTYEQYF. Supplemented by reference TRBV18 and TRBJ2-7, the full variable domain reads NAGVMQNPRHLVRRRGQEARLRCSPMKGHSHVYWYRQLPEEGLKFMVYLQKENIIDESGMPKERFSAEFPKEGPSILRIQQVVRGDSAAYFCASSPPGTGTYEQYFGPGTRLTVT.

This clonotype is medium-sized within its sample. The chain employs TRBV6-1 and TRBJ1-1, with D perhaps TRBD1 (5 bases). In germline, CDR1 is MNHNS, CDR2 SASEGT. V gave up 1 base and J gave up 1 base, with 7 bases separating them. The CDR3 sequence is 14 residues long. The CDR3 region is CASSEGGENTEAFF. In nucleotides, the CDR3 is TGTGCCAGCAGTGAAGGGGGGGAGAACACTGAAGCTTTCTTT.

The chain is built from TRBV6-5 and TRBJ2-3; 7 nucleotides line up with TRBD2. The CDR3 is 16 residues long. Per germline, CDR1 MNHEY and CDR2 SVGAGI. The V and J ends lost 5 bases and 2 bases, in that order; junction bases with no gene match: 10. CDR3 DNA sequence: TGTGCCAGCAGTCTTCTAGCGGAGGTCGTCACAGATACGCAGTATTTT. Translating gives CASSLLAEVVTDTQYF.

This clonotype is labeled as medium-sized. The chain links TRBV6-6 to TRBJ1-2; 12 bases fit TRBD1. The junction had 10 bases not matched to a gene; V was cut back by 6 bases and J by 5 bases. CDR3 length equals 16 residues. Germline CDR1 reads MNHNY; CDR2 reads SVGAGI (reference sequence). CDR3 in amino acids: CASRSAGTGGRYGYTF. The CDR3 coding sequence is TGTGCCAGCAGATCGGCAGGGACAGGGGGCAGGTATGGCTACACCTTC.

The sample holds a few counts of this clonotype. The chain uses TRBV20-1 and TRBJ2-7; no firm D call. The CDR3 has 10 amino acids. The V end was cut by 5 bases, the J end by 3 bases, with 5 bases between. Per germline, CDR1 DFQATT and CDR2 SNEGSKA (reference sequence). The CDR3 protein is CSASDYEQYF. The DNA of the CDR3 is TGCAGTGCTTCCGACTACGAGCAGTACTTC.

By share, this clonotype ranks as medium-sized. The chain has TRBV5-6 and TRBJ2-3; the D is unclear. The germline gives CDR1 SGHDT, CDR2 YYEEEE. The CDR3 runs to 13 residues. The V gene lost 4 bases and the J gene lost 3 bases, with 9 bases spanning the gap. CDR3: CASSPTDTDTQYF. The CDR3, as DNA: TGTGCCAGCAGCCCGACGGATACAGATACGCAGTATTTT.

This chain links TRBV20-1 with TRBJ1-5; no definite D call. V lost 6 bases to trimming and J lost 4 bases, with 19 bases between them. CDR3 length equals 15 residues. Germline values: CDR1 DFQATT, CDR2 SNEGSKA (reference sequence). The CDR3 is CSASLGALGNQPQHF. The CDR3 DNA follows: TGCAGTGCCAGTCTGGGTGCATTGGGTAATCAGCCCCAGCATTTT.

This clonotype is medium-sized within its sample. The chain combines TRBV5-1 with TRBJ2-7; D is possibly TRBD1 (5 bases). CDR3 length equals 14 residues. V was trimmed by 0 bases and J by 2 bases, leaving 9 bases between them. Germline V gene lookup returns CDR1 SGHRS and CDR2 YFSETQ. The CDR3 is CASSLAPGTYEQYF. The CDR3 nucleotides are TGCGCCAGCAGCTTGGCCCCAGGGACCTACGAGCAGTACTTC.

Relative to its sample, this clonotype is medium-sized. The chain carries TRBV18 and TRBJ2-1; 8 bases agree with TRBD2. CDR1 and CDR2 (germline): KGHSH, LQKENI. The CDR3 contains 14 residues. Unmatched junction bases numbered 6, after V lost 6 bases and J lost 5 bases. The CDR3 DNA sequence: TGTGCCAGCTCCACAATAGCGGGAAACAATGAGCAGTTCTTC. Its protein product is CASSTIAGNNEQFF.

By frequency in the sample, this clonotype is medium-sized. The CDR3 DNA sequence: TGTGCCAGCAGTTTTCAGGGGGATAGCGGGGAGCTGTTTTTT. Its translation is CASSFQGDSGELFF. The chain joins TRBV6-5 to TRBJ2-2, with 7 bases fitting TRBD1. CDR1 and CDR2 (germline): MNHEY, SVGAGI. V shed 4 bases and J 7 bases; nucleotides not matched to a gene: 6. This CDR3 contains 14 residues.

By share of the sample, this clonotype is medium-sized. The chain employs TRBV18 and TRBJ2-7; 9 positions agree with TRBD2. There are 18 residues in the CDR3. J gave up 1 base and V 4 bases, and 14 bases lay outside the gene matches. CDR1 and CDR2 (germline): KGHSH, LQKENI. The CDR3 nucleotides are TGTGCCAGCTCACTGACAGCGGGAGGTACCTCCCGATCCTACGAGCAGTACTTC. Protein product: CASSLTAGGTSRSYEQYF.

By proportion, this clonotype is medium-sized. The chain carries TRBV18 and TRBJ2-7; unclear D gene. The germline V gene encodes CDR1 KGHSH and CDR2 LQKENI. V lost 3 bases and J 0 bases, leaving 15 bases between the germline ends. This CDR3 spans 16 amino acids. CDR3 sequence: CASSPSRGVSSYEQYF. The CDR3 DNA sequence: TGTGCCAGCTCACCCTCCCGAGGAGTTAGCTCCTACGAGCAGTACTTC. Full variable domain (rest looked up from reference TRBV18 and TRBJ2-7): NAGVMQNPRHLVRRRGQEARLRCSPMKGHSHVYWYRQLPEEGLKFMVYLQKENIIDESGMPKERFSAEFPKEGPSILRIQQVVRGDSAAYFCASSPSRGVSSYEQYFGPGTRLTVT.

In this sample, this clonotype is medium-sized. The chain recombines TRBV10-3 with TRBJ2-7; D gene uncertain. The CDR3 totals 13 residues. V gave up 6 bases and J gave up 7 bases, with 16 bases separating them. CDR1 and CDR2 (germline): ENHRY, SYGVKD. The CDR3 sequence is CAIRPEILLEQYF. The DNA for the CDR3 is TGTGCCATCAGACCCGAAATCCTCTTAGAGCAGTACTTC.

There are a few counts of this clonotype. V is TRBV5-5 and J is TRBJ2-5; no firm D call. V lost 4 bases and J 5 bases, leaving 18 bases between the germline ends. CDR3 length: 15 amino acids. The germline CDR1 and CDR2 sequences are SGHKS and YYEKEE (reference sequence). In nucleotides, the CDR3 is TGTGCCAGCAGCCAAGTCTCCGTGGCTCCTGAGACCCAGTACTTC. Protein sequence: CASSQVSVAPETQYF.

This clonotype was seen a handful of times. V usage is TRBV7-9 and J usage is TRBJ2-7; 7 bases line up with TRBD2. V gave up 5 bases and J gave up 7 bases; unmatched junction bases: 14. The CDR3 extends over 15 amino acids. CDR1 and CDR2 from the germline V gene are SEHNR and FQNEAQ (reference sequence). The CDR3 reads CASSPLGEGTGEQYF. CDR3 nucleotide sequence: TGTGCCAGCAGCCCACTTGGGGAGGGGACGGGTGAGCAGTACTTC.

The V and J genes are TRBV29-1 and TRBJ2-1; 11 nucleotides align to TRBD1. CDR1 and CDR2 (germline): SQVTM, ANQGSEA. The CDR3 is 15 residues long. V was clipped by 7 bases and J by 6 bases; unmatched bases: 11. The CDR3 spells CSARTGGVKSNEQFF. The CDR3 nucleotides are TGCAGCGCCAGGACAGGGGGCGTGAAATCCAATGAGCAGTTCTTC.

A word on this clonotype: A much larger clone is a single base away; this may be a read error. The chain joins TRBV12-3 or TRBV12-4 to TRBJ2-1; TRBD2 matches at 16 bases. The DNA end favors TRBJ2-4, so the J call may be wrong. The CDR3 is 15 amino acids. CDR3 DNA sequence: TGTGCCAGCAGTCCGCCCGGGACTAGCGGGAGGGCTCAGTACTTC. Translating gives CASSPPGTSGRAQYF.

The rearrangement uses TRBV20-1 and TRBJ2-7; the D gene is possibly TRBD2 (7 bases). The CDR3 is 14 amino acids. Per the germline V gene, CDR1 is DFQATT and CDR2 is SNEGSKA (reference sequence). The germline V and J ends were trimmed by 5 bases and 0 bases, with 14 bases remaining between them. CDR3 region: CSASPGGFSYEQYF. CDR3 bases: TGCAGTGCTTCCCCGGGGGGCTTCTCCTACGAGCAGTACTTC.

This clonotype came up a few times. The chain joins TRBV5-1 to TRBJ2-1; 13 positions match TRBD2. The CDR3 extends over 17 amino acids. CDR1 and CDR2 (germline): SGHRS, YFSETQ. V gave up 4 bases and J gave up 3 bases; unmatched junction bases: 7. CDR3 coding DNA: TGCGCCAGCAGCGGCGGGACTAGCGGGAAAATCTACAATGAGCAGTTCTTC. Its translation: CASSGGTSGKIYNEQFF. The entire variable domain, with the rest obtained from reference TRBV5-1 and TRBJ2-1, is as follows: KAGVTQTPRYLIKTRGQQVTLSCSPISGHRSVSWYQQTPGQGLQFLFEYFSETQRNKGNFPGRFSGRQFSNSRSEMNVSTLELGDSALYLCASSGGTSGKIYNEQFFGPGTRLTVL.

By share, this clonotype counts as medium-sized (0.01 to 0.1%). The chain carries TRBV24-1 and TRBJ2-2; 9 bases map to TRBD2. CDR3 length: 16 amino acids. V was clipped by 1 base and J by 5 bases; unmatched bases: 4. CDR1 is KGHDR, CDR2 SFDVKD, per germline. As DNA, the CDR3 is TGTGCCACCAGTGATTTCGGGACTAGCCTGACCGGGGAGCTGTTTTTT. This codes for CATSDFGTSLTGELFF.